This T cell receptor (beta chain) was retrieved from a study of human versus mouse CDR3 diversity and MHC coevolution. Whole-study results and caveats: Mice had fewer CDR3 deletions and insertions than humans on average. Human T cells were selected on 5 to 7 MHC II alleles. About 1.6 million TCR beta clonotypes were estimated for humans, the largest repertoire.

Cells were CD45RO-negative CD62L-positive naive CD4 T cells sorted from PBMCs. For this clone: The antigen remains undetermined.

Sequenced by immunoSEQ multiplex PCR; TCRdb stores in-frame clones only, minus some. The table records some 80,000 clones, less than 95% of them present only once. The CDR3 runs to 14 residues. Germline values: CDR1 MNHEY, CDR2 SVGAGI. V shed 5 bases and J 2 bases; nucleotides not matched to a gene: 3. The receptor's source is a person aged 25-75 years in good health. The specimen was naive CD4+ T cells from blood. Subset given: CD45RO-negative CD62L-positive naive CD4 T cells. The rearrangement joins TRBV6-5 to TRBJ1-2; 9 bases fit TRBD1. The CDR3 loop is CASSGGQGNYGYTF. The CDR3 bases are TGTGCCAGCAGTGGCGGACAGGGGAACTATGGCTACACCTTC.